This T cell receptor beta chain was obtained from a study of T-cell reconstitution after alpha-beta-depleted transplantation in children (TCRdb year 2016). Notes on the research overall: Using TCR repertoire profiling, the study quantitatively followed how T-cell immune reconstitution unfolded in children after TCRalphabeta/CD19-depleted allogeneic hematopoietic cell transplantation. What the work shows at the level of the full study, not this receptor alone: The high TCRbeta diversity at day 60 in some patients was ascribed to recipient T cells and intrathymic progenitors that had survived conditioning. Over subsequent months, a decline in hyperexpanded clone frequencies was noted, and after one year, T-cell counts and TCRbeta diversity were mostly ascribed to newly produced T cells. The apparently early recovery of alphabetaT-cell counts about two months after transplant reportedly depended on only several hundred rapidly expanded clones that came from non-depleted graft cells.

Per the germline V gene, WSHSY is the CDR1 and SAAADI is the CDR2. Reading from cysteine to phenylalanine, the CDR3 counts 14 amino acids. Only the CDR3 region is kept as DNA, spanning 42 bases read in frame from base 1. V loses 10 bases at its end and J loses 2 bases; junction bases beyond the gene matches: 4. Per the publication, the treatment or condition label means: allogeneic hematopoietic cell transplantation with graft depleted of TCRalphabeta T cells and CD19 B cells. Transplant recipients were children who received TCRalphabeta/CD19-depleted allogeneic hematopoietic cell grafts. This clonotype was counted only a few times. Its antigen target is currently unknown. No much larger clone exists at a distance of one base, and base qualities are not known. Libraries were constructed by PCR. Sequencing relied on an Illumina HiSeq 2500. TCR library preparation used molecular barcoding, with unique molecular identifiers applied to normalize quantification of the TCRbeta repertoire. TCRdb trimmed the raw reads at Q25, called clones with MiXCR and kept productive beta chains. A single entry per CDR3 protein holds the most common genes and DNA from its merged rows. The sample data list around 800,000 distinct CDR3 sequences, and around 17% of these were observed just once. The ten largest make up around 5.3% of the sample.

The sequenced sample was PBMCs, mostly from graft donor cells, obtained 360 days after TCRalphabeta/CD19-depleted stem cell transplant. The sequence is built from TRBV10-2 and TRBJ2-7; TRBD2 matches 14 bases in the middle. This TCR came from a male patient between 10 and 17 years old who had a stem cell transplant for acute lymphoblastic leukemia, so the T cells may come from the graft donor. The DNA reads TGCGCCATCCAGACTAGCGGGAGGGCCTACGAGCAGTACTTC. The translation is CAIQTSGRAYEQYF.